This section outlines one T cell receptor (beta chain) sequence together with its context. Its antigen is not identified. At one of its ends the junction is not consistent with the germline gene, which may arise from a read error. RNA transcripts served as template for amplifying TCR beta CDR3 sequences. The first-round RT-PCR employed HTBI primers together with the Qiagen OneStep RT-PCR kit. A multiplex PCR was then performed as the second round. MiXCR, applied by TCRdb to the multiplex PCR reads, yields one record per CDR3 protein. The sample yields tens of thousands of distinct CDR3 sequences, over 40% seen once. Each donor who had ophthalmopathy showed moderate-to-severe activity, a CAS of ≥3, a NOSPECS of ≥4, and a duration under 3 months. The record originates from a study of Graves' ophthalmopathy and Graves' hyperthyroidism. Study context: The blood sample was drawn at first diagnosis and before any treatment. Study-wide points: Blood repertoires reportedly contained most expanded thyroid clonotypes above 0.001 frequency.

Germline CDR1 is SSHAT and CDR2 is FNYEAQ (reference sequence). CDR3 length equals 18 residues. This receptor was identified in an adult man with Graves' ophthalmopathy. The sample comprised peripheral blood. The chain links TRBV7-7 to TRBJ2-1; 11 positions match TRBD2. For the CDR3, the DNA is TGTGCTAGCAGCTTAGAACCCCTTCTAGCGGGAGGAGTCAATGAGCAGTTCTTC. Amino acid sequence: CASSLEPLLAGGVNEQFF.